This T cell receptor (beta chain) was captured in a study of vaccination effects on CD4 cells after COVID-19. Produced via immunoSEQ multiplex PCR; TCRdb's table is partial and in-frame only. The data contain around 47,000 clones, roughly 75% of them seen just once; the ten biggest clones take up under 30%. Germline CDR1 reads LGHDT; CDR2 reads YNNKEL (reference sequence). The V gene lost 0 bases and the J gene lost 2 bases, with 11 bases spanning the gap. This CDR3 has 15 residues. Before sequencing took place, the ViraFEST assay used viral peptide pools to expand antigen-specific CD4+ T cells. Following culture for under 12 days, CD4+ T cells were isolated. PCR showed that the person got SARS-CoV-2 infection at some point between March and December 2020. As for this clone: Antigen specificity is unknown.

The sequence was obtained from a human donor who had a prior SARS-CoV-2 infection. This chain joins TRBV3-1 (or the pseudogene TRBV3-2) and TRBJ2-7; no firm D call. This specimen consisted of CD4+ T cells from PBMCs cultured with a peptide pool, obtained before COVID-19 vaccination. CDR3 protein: CASSQEWNRAYEQYF. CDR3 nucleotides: TGTGCCAGCAGCCAAGAATGGAACAGAGCCTACGAGCAGTACTTC.